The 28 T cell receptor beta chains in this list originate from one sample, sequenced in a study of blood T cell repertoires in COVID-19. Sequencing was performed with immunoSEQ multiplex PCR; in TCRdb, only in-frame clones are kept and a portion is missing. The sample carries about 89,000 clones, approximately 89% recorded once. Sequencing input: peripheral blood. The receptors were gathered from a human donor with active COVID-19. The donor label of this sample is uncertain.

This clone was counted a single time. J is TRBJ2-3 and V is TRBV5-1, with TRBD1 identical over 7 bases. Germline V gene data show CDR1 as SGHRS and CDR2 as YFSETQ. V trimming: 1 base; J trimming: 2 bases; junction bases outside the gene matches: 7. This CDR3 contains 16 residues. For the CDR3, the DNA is TGCGCCAGCAGCTTGTCCCCGGGACAGTTCACAGATACGCAGTATTTT. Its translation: CASSLSPGQFTDTQYF.

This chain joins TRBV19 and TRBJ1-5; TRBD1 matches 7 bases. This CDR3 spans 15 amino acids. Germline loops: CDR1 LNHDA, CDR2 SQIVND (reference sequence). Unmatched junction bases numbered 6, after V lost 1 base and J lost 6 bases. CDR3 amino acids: CASSIVATGRQPQHF. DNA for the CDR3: TGTGCCAGTAGTATAGTTGCGACAGGGCGTCAGCCCCAGCATTTT. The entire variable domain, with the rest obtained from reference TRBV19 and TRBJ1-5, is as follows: DGGITQSPKYLFRKEGQNVTLSCEQNLNHDAMYWYRQDPGQGLRLIYYSQIVNDFQKGDIAEGYSVSREKKESFPLTVTSAQKNPTAFYLCASSIVATGRQPQHFGDGTRLSIL.

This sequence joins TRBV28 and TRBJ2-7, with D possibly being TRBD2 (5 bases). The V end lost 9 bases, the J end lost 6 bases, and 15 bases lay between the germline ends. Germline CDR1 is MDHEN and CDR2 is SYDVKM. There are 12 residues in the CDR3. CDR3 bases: TGTGCCAGTGGCAGTGGGAGCGGCGAGCAGTACTTC. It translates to CASGSGSGEQYF. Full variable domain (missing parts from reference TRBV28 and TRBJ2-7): DVKVTQSSRYLVKRTGEKVFLECVQDMDHENMFWYRQDPGLGLRLIYFSYDVKMKEKGDIPEGYSVSREKKERFSLILESASTNQTSMYLCASGSGSGEQYFGPGTRLTVT.

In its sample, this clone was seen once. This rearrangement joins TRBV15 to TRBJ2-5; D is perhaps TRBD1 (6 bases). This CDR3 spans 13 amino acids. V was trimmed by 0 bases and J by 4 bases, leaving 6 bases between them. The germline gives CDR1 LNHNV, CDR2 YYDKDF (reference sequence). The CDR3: CATSREGAETQYF. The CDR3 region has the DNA TGTGCCACCAGCAGAGAGGGGGCAGAGACCCAGTACTTC.

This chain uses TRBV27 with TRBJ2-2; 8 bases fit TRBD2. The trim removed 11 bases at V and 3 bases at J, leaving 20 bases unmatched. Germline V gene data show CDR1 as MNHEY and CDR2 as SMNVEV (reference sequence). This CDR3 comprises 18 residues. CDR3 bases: TGTGCCCCCACCCCCGGGGGGGCGGGGGTGGGGTACACCGGGGAGCTGTTTTTT. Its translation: CAPTPGGAGVGYTGELFF.

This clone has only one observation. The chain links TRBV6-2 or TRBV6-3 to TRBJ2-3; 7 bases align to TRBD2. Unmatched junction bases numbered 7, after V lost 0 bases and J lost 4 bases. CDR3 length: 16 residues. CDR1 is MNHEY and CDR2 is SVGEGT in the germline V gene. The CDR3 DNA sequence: TGTGCCAGCAGTTACTCGGGTCTAGCGGCCTCAGATACGCAGTATTTT. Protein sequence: CASSYSGLAASDTQYF.

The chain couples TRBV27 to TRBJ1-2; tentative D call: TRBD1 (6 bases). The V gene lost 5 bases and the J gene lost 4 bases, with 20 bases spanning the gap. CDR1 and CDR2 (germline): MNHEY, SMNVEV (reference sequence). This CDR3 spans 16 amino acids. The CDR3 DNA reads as TGTGCCAGCAGTCTGACATTTCGGACAGTCCCCTATGGCTACACCTTC. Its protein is CASSLTFRTVPYGYTF.

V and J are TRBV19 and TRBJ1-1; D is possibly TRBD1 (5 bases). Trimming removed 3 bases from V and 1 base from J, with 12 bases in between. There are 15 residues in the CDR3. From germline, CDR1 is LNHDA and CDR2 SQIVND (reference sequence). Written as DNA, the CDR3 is TGTGCCAGTAGTATGGGCCTAGGGGAGAACACTGAAGCTTTCTTT. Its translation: CASSMGLGENTEAFF.

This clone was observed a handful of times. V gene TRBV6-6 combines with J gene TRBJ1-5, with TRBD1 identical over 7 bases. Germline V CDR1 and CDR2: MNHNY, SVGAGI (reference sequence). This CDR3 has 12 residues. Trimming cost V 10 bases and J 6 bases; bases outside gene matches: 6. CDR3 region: CATQTGVQPQHF. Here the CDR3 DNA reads TGTGCCACCCAAACAGGGGTTCAGCCCCAGCATTTT.

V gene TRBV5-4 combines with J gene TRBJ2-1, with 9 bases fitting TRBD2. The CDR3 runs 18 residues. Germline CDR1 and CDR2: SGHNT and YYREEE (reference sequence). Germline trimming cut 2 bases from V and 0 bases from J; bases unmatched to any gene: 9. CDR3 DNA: TGTGCCAGCAGCTTAGCGGGGGGCCCTCTCACCTCCTACAATGAGCAGTTCTTC. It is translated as CASSLAGGPLTSYNEQFF.

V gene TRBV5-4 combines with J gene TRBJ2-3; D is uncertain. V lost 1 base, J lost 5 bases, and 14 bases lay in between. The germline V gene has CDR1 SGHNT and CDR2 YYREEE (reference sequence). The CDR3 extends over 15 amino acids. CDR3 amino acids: CASSLRAREKDTQYF. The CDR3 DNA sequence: TGTGCCAGCAGCTTGAGAGCTAGAGAGAAAGATACGCAGTATTTT. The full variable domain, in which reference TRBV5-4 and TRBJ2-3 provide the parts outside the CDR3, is ETGVTQSPTHLIKTRGQQVTLRCSSQSGHNTVSWYQQALGQGPQFIFQYYREEENGRGNFPPRFSGLQFPNYSSELNVNALELDDSALYLCASSLRAREKDTQYFGPGTRLTVL.

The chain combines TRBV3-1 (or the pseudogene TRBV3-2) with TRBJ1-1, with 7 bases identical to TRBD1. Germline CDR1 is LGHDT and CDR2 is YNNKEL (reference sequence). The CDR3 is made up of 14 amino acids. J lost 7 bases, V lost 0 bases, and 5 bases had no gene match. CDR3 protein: CASSQEGGWGEAFF. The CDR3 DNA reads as TGTGCCAGCAGCCAAGAAGGGGGCTGGGGTGAAGCTTTCTTT.

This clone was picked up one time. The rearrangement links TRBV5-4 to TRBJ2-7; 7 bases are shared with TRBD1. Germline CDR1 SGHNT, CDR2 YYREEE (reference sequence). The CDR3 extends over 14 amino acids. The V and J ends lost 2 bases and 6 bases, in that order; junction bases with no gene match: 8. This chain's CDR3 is CASSFATGESEQYF. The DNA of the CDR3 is TGTGCCAGCAGCTTTGCCACAGGGGAATCCGAGCAGTACTTC.

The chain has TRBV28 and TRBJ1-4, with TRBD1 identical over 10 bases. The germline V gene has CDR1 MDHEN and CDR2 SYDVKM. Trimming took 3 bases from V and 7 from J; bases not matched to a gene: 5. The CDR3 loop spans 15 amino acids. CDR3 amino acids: CASSLRDRGSEKLFF. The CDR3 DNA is TGTGCCAGCAGTTTGAGGGACAGGGGATCTGAAAAACTGTTTTTT.

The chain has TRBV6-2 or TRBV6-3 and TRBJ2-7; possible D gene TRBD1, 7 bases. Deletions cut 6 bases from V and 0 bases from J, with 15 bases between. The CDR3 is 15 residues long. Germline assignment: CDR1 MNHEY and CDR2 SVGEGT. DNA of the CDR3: TGTGCCAGCAGCCCCGCGGGGACAGTCTCCTACGAGCAGTACTTC. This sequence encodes CASSPAGTVSYEQYF.

CDR3 protein: CASSLVARSTDTQYF. Here the CDR3 DNA reads TGTGCCAGCAGCTTAGTAGCCCGGAGCACAGATACGCAGTATTTT. V is TRBV7-2 and J is TRBJ2-3; D call uncertain. The ends were cut back, 1 base at V and 0 bases at J, with 8 bases in the middle. There are 15 residues in the CDR3. The V gene's germline CDR1 is SGHTA and CDR2 FQGNSA.

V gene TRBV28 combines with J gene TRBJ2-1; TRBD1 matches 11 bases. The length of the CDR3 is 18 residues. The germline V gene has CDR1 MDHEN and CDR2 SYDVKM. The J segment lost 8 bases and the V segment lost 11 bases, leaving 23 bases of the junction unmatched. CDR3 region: CAGADRGRDTPYADEQFF. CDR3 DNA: TGTGCCGGCGCGGACAGGGGGCGAGACACCCCTTACGCCGATGAGCAGTTCTTC.

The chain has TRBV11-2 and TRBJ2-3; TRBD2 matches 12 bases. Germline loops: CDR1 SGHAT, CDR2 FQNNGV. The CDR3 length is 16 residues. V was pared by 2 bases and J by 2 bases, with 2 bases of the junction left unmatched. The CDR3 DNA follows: TGTGCCAGCAGCTTAAGGACTAGCGGGGTCACAGATACGCAGTATTTT. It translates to CASSLRTSGVTDTQYF.

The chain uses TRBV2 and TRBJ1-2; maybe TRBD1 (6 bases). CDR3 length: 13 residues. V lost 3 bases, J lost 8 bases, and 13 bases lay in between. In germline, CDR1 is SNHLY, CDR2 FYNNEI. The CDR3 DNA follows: TGTGCCAGCAGTGACACAGGGACGGGAGGCTACACCTTC. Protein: CASSDTGTGGYTF.

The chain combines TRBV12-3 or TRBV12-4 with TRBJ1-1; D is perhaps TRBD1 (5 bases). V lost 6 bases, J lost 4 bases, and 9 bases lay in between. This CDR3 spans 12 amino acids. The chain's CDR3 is CASRPGSTEAFF. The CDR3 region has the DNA TGTGCCAGCAGACCAGGGTCCACTGAAGCTTTCTTT.

In nucleotides, the CDR3 is TGTGCCAGTAGTACAACAGGGACGAACACTGAAGCTTTCTTT. It yields the protein CASSTTGTNTEAFF. This chain uses TRBV19 with TRBJ1-1, with D maybe TRBD1 (6 bases). The CDR3 covers 14 residues. Trimming took 4 bases from V and 1 from J, leaving 10 bases between them. CDR1 and CDR2 (germline): LNHDA, SQIVND (reference sequence).

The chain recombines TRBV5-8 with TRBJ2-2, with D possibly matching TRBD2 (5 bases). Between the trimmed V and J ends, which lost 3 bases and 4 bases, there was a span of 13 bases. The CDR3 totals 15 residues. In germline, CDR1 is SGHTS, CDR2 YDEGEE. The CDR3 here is CASSWRRHLTGELFF. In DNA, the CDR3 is TGTGCCAGCAGCTGGAGGAGGCACCTCACCGGGGAGCTGTTTTTT.

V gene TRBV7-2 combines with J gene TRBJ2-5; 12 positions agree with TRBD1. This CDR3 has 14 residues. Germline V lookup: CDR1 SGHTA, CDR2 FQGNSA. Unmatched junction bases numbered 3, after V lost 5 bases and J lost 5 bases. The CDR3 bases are TGTGCCAGCAGCCAAGGGACAGGGGGCGAGACCCAGTACTTC. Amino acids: CASSQGTGGETQYF.

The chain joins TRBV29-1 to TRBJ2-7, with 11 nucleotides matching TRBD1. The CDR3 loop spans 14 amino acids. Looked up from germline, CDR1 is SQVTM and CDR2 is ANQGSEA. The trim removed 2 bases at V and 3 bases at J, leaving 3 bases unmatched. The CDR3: CSVETGTGGYEQYF. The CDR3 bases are TGCAGCGTTGAAACCGGGACAGGGGGCTACGAGCAGTACTTC.

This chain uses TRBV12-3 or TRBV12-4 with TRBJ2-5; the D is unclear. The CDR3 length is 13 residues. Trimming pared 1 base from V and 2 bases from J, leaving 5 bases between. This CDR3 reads CASSLGEQETQYF. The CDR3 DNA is TGTGCCAGCAGTTTAGGAGAACAAGAGACCCAGTACTTC.

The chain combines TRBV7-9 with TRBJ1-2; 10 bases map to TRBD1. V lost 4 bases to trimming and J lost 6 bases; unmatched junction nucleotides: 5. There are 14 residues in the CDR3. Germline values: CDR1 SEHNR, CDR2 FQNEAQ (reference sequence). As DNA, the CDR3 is TGTGCCAGCAGCTATTCGACAGGGGGCGATGGCTACACCTTC. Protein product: CASSYSTGGDGYTF.

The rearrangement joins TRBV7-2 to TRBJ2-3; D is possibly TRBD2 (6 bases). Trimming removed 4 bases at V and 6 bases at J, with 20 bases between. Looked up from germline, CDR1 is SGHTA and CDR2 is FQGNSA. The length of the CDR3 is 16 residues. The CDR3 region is CASSSPTLLASDTQYF. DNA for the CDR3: TGTGCCAGCAGCTCCCCAACTTTACTAGCATCGGATACGCAGTATTTT.

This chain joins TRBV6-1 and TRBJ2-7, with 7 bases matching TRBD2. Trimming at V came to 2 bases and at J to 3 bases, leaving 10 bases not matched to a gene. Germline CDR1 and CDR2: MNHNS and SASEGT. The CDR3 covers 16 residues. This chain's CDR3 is CASSESLGEGDYEQYF. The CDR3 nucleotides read TGTGCCAGCAGTGAAAGCCTGGGGGAGGGAGACTACGAGCAGTACTTC.